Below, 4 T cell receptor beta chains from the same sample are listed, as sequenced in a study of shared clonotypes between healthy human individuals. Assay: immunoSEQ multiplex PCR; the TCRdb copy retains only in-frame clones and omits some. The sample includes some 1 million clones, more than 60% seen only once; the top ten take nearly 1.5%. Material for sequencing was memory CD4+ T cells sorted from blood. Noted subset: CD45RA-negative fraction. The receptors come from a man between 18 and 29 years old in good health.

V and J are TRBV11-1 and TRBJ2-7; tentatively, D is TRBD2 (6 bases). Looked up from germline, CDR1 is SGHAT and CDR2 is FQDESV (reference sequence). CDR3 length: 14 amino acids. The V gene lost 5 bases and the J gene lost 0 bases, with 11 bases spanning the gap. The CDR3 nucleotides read TGTGCCAGCAGCGCGGGACGGAGCTCCTACGAGCAGTACTTC. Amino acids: CASSAGRSSYEQYF.

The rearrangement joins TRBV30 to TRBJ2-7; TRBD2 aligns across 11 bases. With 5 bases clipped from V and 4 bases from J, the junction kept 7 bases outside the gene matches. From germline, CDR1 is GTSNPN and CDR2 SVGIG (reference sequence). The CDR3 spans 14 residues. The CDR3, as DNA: TGTGCCTGGGGTGGACTAGCGGGTCCTTACGAGCAGTACTTC. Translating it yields CAWGGLAGPYEQYF. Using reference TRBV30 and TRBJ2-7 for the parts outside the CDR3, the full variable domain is SQTIHQWPATLVQPVGSPLSLECTVEGTSNPNLYWYRQAAGRGLQLLFYSVGIGQISSEVPQNLSASRPQDRQFILSSKKLLLSDSGFYLCAWGGLAGPYEQYFGPGTRLTVT.

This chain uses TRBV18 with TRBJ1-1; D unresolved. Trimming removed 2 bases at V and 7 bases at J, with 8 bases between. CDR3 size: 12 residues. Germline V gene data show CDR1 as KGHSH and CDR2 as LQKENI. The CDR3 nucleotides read TGTGCCAGCTCACCAGGTGCTATTGAAGCTTTCTTT. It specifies CASSPGAIEAFF.

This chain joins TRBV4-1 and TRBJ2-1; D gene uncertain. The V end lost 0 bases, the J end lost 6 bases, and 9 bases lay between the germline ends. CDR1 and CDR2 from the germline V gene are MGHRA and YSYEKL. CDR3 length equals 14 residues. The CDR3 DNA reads TGCGCCAGCAGCCAAGATCGTATTGTCAATGAGCAGTTCTTC. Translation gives CASSQDRIVNEQFF.